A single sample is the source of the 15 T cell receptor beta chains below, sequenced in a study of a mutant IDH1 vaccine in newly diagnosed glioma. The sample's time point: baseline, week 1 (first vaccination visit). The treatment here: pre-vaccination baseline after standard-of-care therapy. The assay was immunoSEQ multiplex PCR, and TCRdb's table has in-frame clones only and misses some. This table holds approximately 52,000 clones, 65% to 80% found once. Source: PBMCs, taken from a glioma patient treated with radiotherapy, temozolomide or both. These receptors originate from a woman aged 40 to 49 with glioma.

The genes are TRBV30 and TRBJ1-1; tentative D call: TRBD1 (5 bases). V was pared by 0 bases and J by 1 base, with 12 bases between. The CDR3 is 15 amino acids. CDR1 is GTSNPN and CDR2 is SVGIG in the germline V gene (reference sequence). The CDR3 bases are TGTGCCTGGAGTGTAAAGCTTGGGGGGAACACTGAAGCTTTCTTT. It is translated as CAWSVKLGGNTEAFF.

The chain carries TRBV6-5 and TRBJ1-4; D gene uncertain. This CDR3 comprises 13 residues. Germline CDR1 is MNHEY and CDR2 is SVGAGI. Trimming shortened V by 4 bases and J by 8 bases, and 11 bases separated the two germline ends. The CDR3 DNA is TGTGCCAGCAGTTGGACTCTACAAGAAAAACTGTTTTTT. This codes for CASSWTLQEKLFF.

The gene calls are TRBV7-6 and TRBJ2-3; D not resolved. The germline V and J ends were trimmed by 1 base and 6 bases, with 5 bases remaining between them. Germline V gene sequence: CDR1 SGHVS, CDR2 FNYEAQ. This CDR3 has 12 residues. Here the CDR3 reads CASSLDLDTQYF. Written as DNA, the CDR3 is TGTGCCAGCAGCTTAGATCTGGATACGCAGTATTTT.

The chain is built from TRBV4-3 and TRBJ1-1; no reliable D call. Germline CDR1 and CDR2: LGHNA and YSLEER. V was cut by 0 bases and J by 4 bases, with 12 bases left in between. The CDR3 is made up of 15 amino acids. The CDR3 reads CASSQDWQEATEAFF. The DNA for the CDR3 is TGCGCCAGCAGCCAAGATTGGCAGGAGGCCACTGAAGCTTTCTTT.

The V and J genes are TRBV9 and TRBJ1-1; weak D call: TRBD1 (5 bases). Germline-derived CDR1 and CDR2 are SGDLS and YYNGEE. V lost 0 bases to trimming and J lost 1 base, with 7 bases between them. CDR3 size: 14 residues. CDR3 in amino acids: CASSVVGQNTEAFF. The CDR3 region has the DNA TGTGCCAGCAGCGTAGTGGGGCAGAACACTGAAGCTTTCTTT.

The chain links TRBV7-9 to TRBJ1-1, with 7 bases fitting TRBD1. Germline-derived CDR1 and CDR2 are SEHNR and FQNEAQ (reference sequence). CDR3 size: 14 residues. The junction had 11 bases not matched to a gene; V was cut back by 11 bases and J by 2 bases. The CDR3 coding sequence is TGTGCCGGCACTACGGGACAGTTCAACACTGAAGCTTTCTTT. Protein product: CAGTTGQFNTEAFF.

CDR3 loop: CASRGDRVNTEAFF. In nucleotides, the CDR3 is TGCGCCAGCAGAGGGGACAGGGTGAACACTGAAGCTTTCTTT. This chain uses TRBV4-3 with TRBJ1-1; the match to TRBD1 covers 9 bases. CDR3 length: 14 residues. V shed 6 bases, J shed 0 bases, and the junction held 2 bases outside the gene matches. Germline values: CDR1 LGHNA, CDR2 YSLEER.

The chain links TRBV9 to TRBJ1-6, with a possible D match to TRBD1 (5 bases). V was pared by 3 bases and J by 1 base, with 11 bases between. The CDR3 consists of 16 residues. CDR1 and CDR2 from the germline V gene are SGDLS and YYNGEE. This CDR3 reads CASSARDGSYNSPLHF. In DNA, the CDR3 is TGTGCCAGCAGCGCCAGGGACGGGTCCTATAATTCACCCCTCCACTTT.

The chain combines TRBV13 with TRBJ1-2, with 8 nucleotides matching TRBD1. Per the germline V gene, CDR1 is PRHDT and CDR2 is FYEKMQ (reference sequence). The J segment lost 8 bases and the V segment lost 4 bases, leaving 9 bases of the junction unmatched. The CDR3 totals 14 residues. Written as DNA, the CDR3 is TGTGCCAGCAGCTACTCCGACAGGGGAAAGGGCTACACCTTC. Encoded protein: CASSYSDRGKGYTF.

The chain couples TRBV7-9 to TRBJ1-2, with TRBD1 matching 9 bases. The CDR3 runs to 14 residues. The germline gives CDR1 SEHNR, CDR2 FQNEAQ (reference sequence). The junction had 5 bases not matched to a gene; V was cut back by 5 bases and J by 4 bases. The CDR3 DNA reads TGTGCCAGCAGCGCAGGACAGGGGCCCTATGGCTACACCTTC. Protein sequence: CASSAGQGPYGYTF.

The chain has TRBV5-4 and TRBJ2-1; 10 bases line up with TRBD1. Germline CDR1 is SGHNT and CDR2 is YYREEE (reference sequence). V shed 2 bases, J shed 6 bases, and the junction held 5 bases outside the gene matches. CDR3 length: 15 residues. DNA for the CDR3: TGTGCCAGCAGCTTAGGACAGGGGGGGTTCAATGAGCAGTTCTTC. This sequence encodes CASSLGQGGFNEQFF.

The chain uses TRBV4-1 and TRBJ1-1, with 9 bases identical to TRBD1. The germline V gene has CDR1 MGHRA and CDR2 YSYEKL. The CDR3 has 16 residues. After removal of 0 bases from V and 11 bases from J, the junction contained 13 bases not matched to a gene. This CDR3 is CASSQDWGQGVVRAFF. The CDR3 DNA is TGCGCCAGCAGCCAAGACTGGGGACAGGGAGTGGTCAGGGCTTTCTTT.

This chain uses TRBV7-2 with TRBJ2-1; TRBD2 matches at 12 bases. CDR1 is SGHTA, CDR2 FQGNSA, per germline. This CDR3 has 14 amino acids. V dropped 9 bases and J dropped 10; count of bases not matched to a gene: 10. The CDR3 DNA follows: TGTGCCAGTGGTGAGCTAGCGGGGGGGCGGGAGCAGTTCTTC. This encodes CASGELAGGREQFF.

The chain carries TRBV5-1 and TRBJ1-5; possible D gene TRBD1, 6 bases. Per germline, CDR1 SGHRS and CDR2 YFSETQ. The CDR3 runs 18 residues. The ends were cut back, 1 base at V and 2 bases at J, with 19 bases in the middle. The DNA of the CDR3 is TGCGCCAGCAGCTTGTCCTCTAAGAAAACAGGGCGCAATCAGCCCCAGCATTTT. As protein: CASSLSSKKTGRNQPQHF.

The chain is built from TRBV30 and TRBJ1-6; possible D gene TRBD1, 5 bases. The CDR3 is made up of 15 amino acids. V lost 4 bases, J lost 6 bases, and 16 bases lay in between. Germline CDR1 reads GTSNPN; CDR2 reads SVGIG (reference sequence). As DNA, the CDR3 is TGTGCCTGGATTCTTTCCGGGGCGAGTAATTCACCCCTCCACTTT. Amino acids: CAWILSGASNSPLHF. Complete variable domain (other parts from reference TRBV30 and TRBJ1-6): SQTIHQWPATLVQPVGSPLSLECTVEGTSNPNLYWYRQAAGRGLQLLFYSVGIGQISSEVPQNLSASRPQDRQFILSSKKLLLSDSGFYLCAWILSGASNSPLHFGNGTRLTVT.